Sequencing of this TCR beta chain was carried out in a study of blood T cell repertoires in COVID-19. TCRdb's table, derived via immunoSEQ multiplex PCR, lists solely in-frame clones and lacks some. The sample carries approximately 120,000 clones, about four fifths recorded once. The ends lost 0 bases at V and 1 base at J; junction bases unmatched: 0. This CDR3 has 15 residues. Germline loops: CDR1 MNHNY, CDR2 SVGAGI (reference sequence). The TCR was taken from an older man with active or convalescent COVID-19. Sequenced input: peripheral blood. V gene TRBV6-6 combines with J gene TRBJ1-3; 7 bases line up with TRBD1. The CDR3 region has the DNA TGTGCCAGCAGTTACTCGACAGGGTCTGGAAACACCATATATTTT. Amino acids: CASSYSTGSGNTIYF.